This T cell receptor (beta chain) was found in a study of breast tumors, draining lymph nodes, adjacent tissues. General study results and limits: Tumor TCR diversity was below lymph nodes but above nontumor tissue.

Using its own MiXCR run on the multiplex PCR reads, TCRdb lists one record per CDR3 protein. This table holds about 200,000 distinct CDR3 sequences, approximately 30% found once. V lost 0 bases and J lost 8, with 11 bases in between. This CDR3 region has 13 residues. Germline V lookup: CDR1 SQVTM, CDR2 ANQGSEA. Breast cancer patients provided tissue from their axillary draining lymph nodes. With respect to this clonotype: Its target is not known.

The receptor was derived from a female donor with breast cancer. Some clones in this sample may be carry-over from other donors' samples. The V and J genes are TRBV29-1 and TRBJ2-1; D might be TRBD2 (6 bases). Specimen: axillary lymph node tissue. CDR3 sequence reads: CSVEDVGEDEQFF. The CDR3 DNA is TGCAGCGTTGAAGATGTGGGGGAGGATGAGCAGTTCTTC.